This passage covers 3 T cell receptor beta chains from one sample sequenced in a study of T cells in Graves' hyperthyroidism and ophthalmopathy (dated by TCRdb to between 2018 and 2021). Library preparation was by multiplex PCR. Sequencing took place on an Illumina HiSeq 2000. The TCR beta CDR3 regions were amplified from RNA transcripts. A first-round RT-PCR of the TCR CDR3 used the HTBI primer set with the Qiagen OneStep RT-PCR kit. TCRdb handled the public reads itself, with Q25 trimming in fastp and clone calling in MiXCR, and kept productive beta chains. Rows matching on CDR3 protein sequence are summarized as one entry with the most common DNA and genes. Present in this sample are roughly 400,000 distinct CDR3 sequences, 15% to 18% of which were seen just once. In total, the top ten clones hold about 30% of the sample. The sample consisted of blood. These receptors originate from a woman in her late teens or twenties with Graves' hyperthyroidism that later progressed to Graves' ophthalmopathy.

This chain links TRBV30 with TRBJ2-5; 8 bases line up with TRBD2. The V gene's germline CDR1 is GTSNPN and CDR2 SVGIG (reference sequence). V lost 3 bases to trimming and J lost 7 bases; unmatched junction nucleotides: 16. This CDR3 comprises 16 residues. The CDR3 sequence: CAWSDLSGVGSRTQYF. CDR3 DNA sequence: TGTGCCTGGAGCGATCTTAGCGGGGTGGGTTCGAGGACCCAGTACTTC.

This clonotype showed up just a few times. The V and J genes are TRBV6-1 and TRBJ2-2, with 12 bases lining up with TRBD2. Germline CDR1 reads MNHNS; CDR2 reads SASEGT. There are 15 residues in the CDR3. V lost 7 bases, J lost 8 bases, and 8 bases stayed unmatched. In DNA form, the CDR3 reads TGTGCCAGCACGTGGACTAGCGGGATTCGTGGGGAGCTGTTTTTT. It codes for CASTWTSGIRGELFF.

Only a few counts were recorded for this clonotype. This chain's CDR3 is CASSFKREGPNEQFF. The DNA of the CDR3 is TGCGCCAGCAGCTTCAAGCGGGAGGGCCCCAATGAGCAGTTCTTC. The rearrangement uses TRBV5-1 and TRBJ2-1; TRBD2 matches at 10 bases. V shed 2 bases, J shed 6 bases, and the junction held 5 bases outside the gene matches. From germline, CDR1 is SGHRS and CDR2 YFSETQ. The CDR3 is made up of 15 amino acids.